These 11 T cell receptor beta chains share one sample of origin, sequenced in a study of T cell responses to AZD1222 COVID-19 vaccine (dated by TCRdb to the early 2020s). Library prep was done by the immunoSEQ multiplex PCR assay. TCRdb carries this immuneACCESS record with in-frame sequences only. Its versions omit some clonotypes, under half of them owing to an unresolved V gene in the studies checked, with the rest unexplained. This sample has 120,000 to 150,000 clones in its table, and around 88% of those were observed once. The leading ten clones occupy roughly 15% of the sample. What this sample's time point label stands for: baseline before first vaccination. The source material was peripheral blood, sampled on day 0 of AZD1222 vaccination. The receptors here all came from an adult in good health.

The CDR3 coding sequence is TGTGCCAGCAGCCCACCGGGACAGGGGTCCACTGAAGCTTTCTTT. Protein product: CASSPPGQGSTEAFF. This chain links TRBV4-2 with TRBJ1-1; the match to TRBD1 covers 10 bases. Germline lookup yields CDR1 LGHNA and CDR2 YNFKEQ. The CDR3 runs 15 residues. Germline trimming cut 4 bases from V and 4 bases from J; bases unmatched to any gene: 6.

The table lists this clone with a few counts. The chain employs TRBV19 and TRBJ1-4; D remains ambiguous. Germline CDR1 reads LNHDA; CDR2 reads SQIVND (reference sequence). V shed 5 bases and J shed 8 bases, with 18 bases lying between them. The CDR3 contains 15 residues. CDR3 residues: CASSPLTLVGEKLFF. In DNA, the CDR3 is TGTGCCAGTAGTCCCCTCACCTTGGTGGGGGAAAAACTGTTTTTT.

This chain links TRBV24-1 with TRBJ2-1; TRBD1 or TRBD2 may be the D gene (5 bases each). Germline V gene data show CDR1 as KGHDR and CDR2 as SFDVKD. The ends were cut back, 2 bases at V and 4 bases at J, with 11 bases in the middle. This CDR3 has 15 amino acids. The DNA for the CDR3 is TGTGCCACCAGTGATTCCGGGACGCCTTACAATGAGCAGTTCTTC. Residues: CATSDSGTPYNEQFF.

This sequence joins TRBV7-8 and TRBJ1-6; possibly TRBD1 for D (5 bases). The CDR3 is 16 amino acids. Germline assignment: CDR1 SGHVS and CDR2 FQNEAQ. The V end was cut by 2 bases, the J end by 2 bases, with 10 bases between. The CDR3 loop is CASSLLTDTYNSPLHF. Written as DNA, the CDR3 is TGTGCCAGCAGCTTACTGACAGACACCTATAATTCACCCCTCCACTTT.

The chain carries TRBV7-6 and TRBJ1-1, with TRBD1 as a possible D gene (5 bases). The germline V and J ends were trimmed by 5 bases and 5 bases, with 18 bases remaining between them. CDR1 SGHVS and CDR2 FNYEAQ come from the germline V gene. This CDR3 is built from 15 residues. In DNA, the CDR3 is TGTGCCAGCAGCCCTGGACGGGGGTCGAGGACTGAAGCTTTCTTT. Amino acid sequence: CASSPGRGSRTEAFF.

The rearrangement links TRBV7-9 to TRBJ1-1; 8 bases align to TRBD1. V lost 2 bases and J lost 4; bases outside the gene matches: 3. This CDR3 is built from 14 residues. The germline V gene encodes CDR1 SEHNR and CDR2 FQNEAQ (reference sequence). The CDR3 coding sequence is TGTGCCAGCAGCTTACAGGGGGCGGGCACTGAAGCTTTCTTT. As protein: CASSLQGAGTEAFF.

The table lists this clone with a few counts. The chain couples TRBV5-6 to TRBJ1-5, with D maybe TRBD1 (6 bases). The V gene lost 2 bases and the J gene lost 5 bases, with 8 bases spanning the gap. This CDR3 is 13 amino acids long. Germline assignment: CDR1 SGHDT and CDR2 YYEEEE. In DNA form, the CDR3 reads TGTGCCAGCAGCTTTAACAGGGATCAGCCCCAGCATTTT. Translating gives CASSFNRDQPQHF. Together with reference TRBV5-6 and TRBJ1-5, the CDR3 gives the full variable domain: DAGVTQSPTHLIKTRGQQVTLRCSPKSGHDTVSWYQQALGQGPQFIFQYYEEEERQRGNFPDRFSGHQFPNYSSELNVNALLLGDSALYLCASSFNRDQPQHFGDGTRLSIL.

The chain links TRBV2 to TRBJ2-7, with D possibly being TRBD2 (5 bases). V was cut by 6 bases and J by 11 bases, with 20 bases left in between. The V gene's germline CDR1 is SNHLY and CDR2 FYNNEI. The CDR3 consists of 13 residues. The CDR3 protein is CASRLDQQSGKYF. For the CDR3, the DNA is TGTGCCAGCAGACTAGACCAGCAATCTGGAAAGTACTTC.

V usage is TRBV11-2 and J usage is TRBJ1-1; D gene unclear. This CDR3 contains 17 residues. V was cut by 5 bases and J by 2 bases, with 21 bases left in between. CDR1 SGHAT and CDR2 FQNNGV come from the germline V gene. Here the CDR3 DNA reads TGTGCCAGCAGCCGCCCCCTAGGCGGCCGGGTTAACACTGAAGCTTTCTTT. Translating gives CASSRPLGGRVNTEAFF. The full variable domain, its missing parts supplied by reference TRBV11-2 and TRBJ1-1, is EAGVAQSPRYKIIEKRQSVAFWCNPISGHATLYWYQQILGQGPKLLIQFQNNGVVDDSQLPKDRFSAERLKGVDSTLKIQPAKLEDSAVYLCASSRPLGGRVNTEAFFGQGTRLTVV.

CDR3 sequence (DNA): TGTGCCAGCAGTCCCGCGGTCGGTGATGATGAGCAGTTCTTC. Protein sequence: CASSPAVGDDEQFF. The chain joins TRBV6-6 to TRBJ2-1; unclear D gene. CDR1 and CDR2 from the germline V gene are MNHNY and SVGAGI (reference sequence). The CDR3 spans 14 residues. The germline V and J ends were trimmed by 5 bases and 8 bases, with 16 bases remaining between them.

The gene calls are TRBV30 and TRBJ2-2; D is undetermined. This CDR3 contains 11 residues. Germline V gives CDR1 GTSNPN, CDR2 SVGIG (reference sequence). The V end lost 8 bases, the J end lost 6 bases, and 10 bases lay between the germline ends. The CDR3 DNA reads TGTGCCGCCATTAACCCCGGGGAGCTGTTTTTT. Its protein is CAAINPGELFF.